Each of the 32 T cell receptor beta chains below was sequenced from the same sample in a study of CD8 T cells in ankylosing spondylitis. In TCRdb, the 5' RACE reads were re-called with MiXCR into one record per CDR3 protein. This table has under 300,000 distinct CDR3 sequences, 18% appearing once. The sample comprised blood, either unsorted or a sorted T cell fraction (not recorded which). The receptors here all came from a male donor with ankylosing spondylitis or in good health (not recorded which).

This chain links TRBV30 with TRBJ2-1; D not certain. The V gene lost 0 bases and the J gene lost 5 bases, with 8 bases spanning the gap. CDR1 is GTSNPN, CDR2 SVGIG, per germline (reference sequence). This CDR3 contains 13 residues. CDR3 DNA sequence: TGTGCCTGGAGTGTGTACGCTCACAATGAGCAGTTCTTC. This translates into CAWSVYAHNEQFF.

This clonotype was detected a few times. The chain couples TRBV29-1 to TRBJ2-1; 13 positions match TRBD2. CDR3 length equals 17 residues. Unmatched junction bases numbered 8, after V lost 6 bases and J lost 0 bases. The germline V gene encodes CDR1 SQVTM and CDR2 ANQGSEA. The CDR3: CSVAGTSGALSYNEQFF. As DNA, the CDR3 is TGCAGCGTCGCCGGGACTAGCGGGGCCCTCTCCTACAATGAGCAGTTCTTC.

This clonotype was observed at least ten times. This rearrangement joins TRBV11-2 to TRBJ2-1, with 9 bases aligning to TRBD2. With 0 bases clipped from V and 3 bases from J, the junction kept 9 bases outside the gene matches. This CDR3 region has 18 residues. Germline V gives CDR1 SGHAT, CDR2 FQNNGV. The CDR3 loop is CASSLDPVASGNYNEQFF. CDR3 DNA: TGTGCCAGCAGCTTAGATCCGGTCGCTAGCGGGAACTACAATGAGCAGTTCTTC.

This clonotype was seen only a few times. This sequence joins TRBV29-1 and TRBJ2-5; 16 nucleotides match TRBD2. The V and J ends lost 1 base and 3 bases, in that order; junction bases with no gene match: 8. The germline V gene encodes CDR1 SQVTM and CDR2 ANQGSEA. The CDR3 is 18 amino acids. The CDR3 DNA follows: TGCAGCGTTGAAGCTCCGGGACTAGCGGGAGGGCGGGAAGAGACCCAGTACTTC. It yields the protein CSVEAPGLAGGREETQYF.

The V call is TRBV25-1, the J call TRBJ1-1; TRBD1 aligns across 9 bases. Trimming cost V 4 bases and J 0 bases; bases outside gene matches: 9. Germline assignment: CDR1 MGHDK and CDR2 SYGVNS. This CDR3 has 17 residues. The CDR3 nucleotides are TGTGCCAGCAGTGGTAATAAGGGGACAGGGATGAACACTGAAGCTTTCTTT. Translation: CASSGNKGTGMNTEAFF.

This clonotype was picked up a small number of times. The chain combines TRBV4-2 with TRBJ2-1; the match to TRBD2 covers 13 bases. The CDR3 extends over 19 amino acids. J lost 7 bases, V lost 0 bases, and 12 bases had no gene match. CDR1 and CDR2 (germline): LGHNA, YNFKEQ. In DNA, the CDR3 is TGTGCCAGCAGCCAAGATCCCCGGACTAGCGGGAGTAGGGGAAATGAGCAGTTCTTC. Translated, it gives CASSQDPRTSGSRGNEQFF.

This clonotype was picked up a small number of times. V and J are TRBV10-3 and TRBJ2-2, with D possibly called TRBD1 or TRBD2 (5 bases each). Per germline, CDR1 ENHRY and CDR2 SYGVKD. The CDR3 has 16 residues. V was cut by 6 bases and J by 0 bases, with 14 bases left in between. CDR3 nucleotides: TGTGCCATCAGCCAATCCGGGACGGCGAACACCGGGGAGCTGTTTTTT. It yields the protein CAISQSGTANTGELFF.

V is TRBV27 and J is TRBJ1-2, with D possibly being TRBD1 (6 bases). The germline V gene has CDR1 MNHEY and CDR2 SMNVEV (reference sequence). This CDR3 spans 17 amino acids. Trimming stripped 7 bases from V and 3 bases from J, with 24 bases between. This CDR3 is CASTPIQGEVGYYGYTF. CDR3 DNA: TGTGCCAGCACTCCTATACAGGGAGAAGTCGGTTACTATGGCTACACCTTC.

This clonotype was recorded once. This may be a read error: a much more frequent sequence differs by one nucleotide. CDR3 sequence (DNA): TGTGCCAGCAGCTTAGGGGGACAGGGTTTTCTTGAGCCCCAGTACTTC. Translating gives CASSLGGQGFLEPQYF. The chain employs TRBV7-2 and TRBJ2-5; the match to TRBD1 covers 9 bases. The CDR3 length is 16 residues. Trimming cost V 1 base and J 9 bases; bases outside gene matches: 12. CDR1 SGHTA and CDR2 FQGNSA come from the germline V gene. The variable domain in full, completed from reference TRBV7-2 and TRBJ2-5, reads GAGVSQSPSNKVTEKGKDVELRCDPISGHTALYWYRQSLGQGLEFLIYFQGNSAPDKSGLPSDRFSAERTGGSVSTLTIQRTQQEDSAVYLCASSLGGQGFLEPQYFGPGTRLLVL.

The chain recombines TRBV5-1 with TRBJ2-2; the match to TRBD2 covers 9 bases. The CDR3 runs 19 residues. After removal of 4 bases from V and 6 bases from J, the junction contained 19 bases not matched to a gene. CDR1 SGHRS and CDR2 YFSETQ come from the germline V gene. CDR3 amino acids: CASSTPPGLAGLYPGELFF. DNA of the CDR3: TGCGCCAGCAGCACTCCACCGGGGCTAGCGGGACTCTATCCCGGGGAGCTGTTTTTT.

The chain has TRBV20-1 and TRBJ2-7; D might be TRBD1 (7 bases). The CDR3 consists of 14 residues. Germline V CDR1 and CDR2: DFQATT, SNEGSKA (reference sequence). The V end was cut by 6 bases, the J end by 0 bases, with 15 bases between. CDR3 in amino acids: CSAEGQLSSYEQYF. Written as DNA, the CDR3 is TGCAGTGCGGAGGGACAGCTGAGCTCCTACGAGCAGTACTTC.

The table lists this clonotype with a few counts. This sequence joins TRBV6-5 and TRBJ2-1; D uncertain. Germline V gene data show CDR1 as MNHEY and CDR2 as SVGAGI. V gave up 2 bases and J gave up 10 bases, with 15 bases separating them. CDR3 length equals 14 residues. Written as DNA, the CDR3 is TGTGCCAGCAGTTACCGGGCCAACGGAGAGGAGCAGTTCTTC. Amino acids: CASSYRANGEEQFF.

This clonotype was found many times. At one of its ends the junction is not consistent with the germline gene, which may arise from a read error. The CDR3, as DNA: TGTGCCAGCAGCCAAGAAGGAGAGACCCAGTACTTC. Amino acid sequence: CASSQEGETQYF. The genes are TRBV4-3 and TRBJ2-5; D gene uncertain. Germline lookup yields CDR1 LGHNA and CDR2 YSLEER. The length of the CDR3 is 12 residues.

This clonotype was detected many times. CDR3 protein: CASSLGLSETQYF. The CDR3 DNA sequence: TGTGCCAGCAGTTTAGGTTTGAGCGAGACCCAGTACTTC. The V gene is TRBV28, the J gene TRBJ2-5; no clear D gene. The V and J ends lost 2 bases and 5 bases respectively, with 9 bases between them. The CDR3 spans 13 residues. CDR1 is MDHEN, CDR2 SYDVKM, per germline.

This rearrangement joins TRBV4-1 to TRBJ2-7; D gene uncertain. Trimming took off 0 bases at V and 3 bases at J, with 12 bases between the two ends. CDR1 MGHRA and CDR2 YSYEKL come from the germline V gene. The CDR3 is 15 amino acids. The CDR3 nucleotides read TGCGCCAGCAGCCAAGATTCTACCCAGAGCTACGAGCAGTACTTC. The encoded protein is CASSQDSTQSYEQYF.

This clonotype showed up just a few times. V usage is TRBV28 and J usage is TRBJ2-5; D remains unclear. V dropped 5 bases and J dropped 2 bases, with 9 bases sitting between them. The germline V gene encodes CDR1 MDHEN and CDR2 SYDVKM. The CDR3 has 13 amino acids. The CDR3 DNA follows: TGTGCCAGCAGTCCCGTTCGGCAAGAGACCCAGTACTTC. As protein: CASSPVRQETQYF.

For this clonotype: A much more abundant neighbour one base away suggests this may be a read error. The genes are TRBV4-3 and TRBJ2-5; TRBD2 might be the D (5 bases). Germline V lookup: CDR1 LGHNA, CDR2 YSLEER. CDR3 length: 15 residues. V lost 1 base to trimming and J lost 4 bases, with 13 bases between them. CDR3 coding DNA: TGCGCCAGCAGCCAAGCGATGACTACCCCAGAGACCCAGTACTTC. Translated, it gives CASSQAMTTPETQYF.

The chain combines TRBV24-1 with TRBJ2-2; TRBD2 aligns across 9 bases. The CDR3 has 15 residues. CDR1 and CDR2 from the germline V gene are KGHDR and SFDVKD. Trimming cost V 5 bases and J 4 bases; bases outside gene matches: 4. CDR3 amino acids: CATSGSGSLTGELFF. The DNA for the CDR3 is TGTGCCACCAGTGGTAGCGGGAGTCTCACCGGGGAGCTGTTTTTT.

V usage is TRBV27 and J usage is TRBJ1-4; tentative D call: TRBD1 (5 bases). This CDR3 is 14 amino acids long. CDR1 and CDR2 from the germline V gene are MNHEY and SMNVEV (reference sequence). V shed 3 bases and J shed 6 bases, with 11 bases lying between them. CDR3 nucleotide sequence: TGTGCCAGCAGTTTCGGCCAGGGATATGAAAAACTGTTTTTT. Translation: CASSFGQGYEKLFF.

This clonotype was observed at least ten times. This sequence joins TRBV29-1 and TRBJ1-2; 7 positions match TRBD1. V lost 6 bases to trimming and J lost 7 bases; unmatched junction nucleotides: 14. Germline V lookup: CDR1 SQVTM, CDR2 ANQGSEA. CDR3 size: 14 residues. CDR3 bases: TGCAGCGTGTTCAACCAGGGGGGACGAGTTGGCTACACCTTC. It translates to CSVFNQGGRVGYTF.

This clonotype was seen a handful of times. The chain uses TRBV3-1 and TRBJ1-5; TRBD1 is a possible D gene (5 bases). CDR3 length equals 14 residues. Looked up from germline, CDR1 is LGHDT and CDR2 is YNNKEL (reference sequence). The germline V and J ends were trimmed by 3 bases and 0 bases, with 6 bases remaining between them. The CDR3 nucleotides read TGTGCCAGCAGCCAGGGGGATAGCAATCAGCCCCAGCATTTT. It is translated as CASSQGDSNQPQHF.

The chain employs TRBV29-1 and TRBJ2-5; D gene uncertain. The V end was cut by 1 base, the J end by 2 bases, with 2 bases between. The germline gives CDR1 SQVTM, CDR2 ANQGSEA. The CDR3 is 11 amino acids. Here the CDR3 reads CSVEVQETQYF. The CDR3 region has the DNA TGCAGCGTTGAAGTACAAGAGACCCAGTACTTC. Drawing the rest from reference TRBV29-1 and TRBJ2-5, the complete variable domain is SAVISQKPSRDICQRGTSLTIQCQVDSQVTMMFWYRQQPGQSLTLIATANQGSEATYESGFVIDKFPISRPNLTFSTLTVSNMSPEDSSIYLCSVEVQETQYFGPGTRLLVL.

The gene calls are TRBV7-9 and TRBJ2-3, with D perhaps being TRBD1 or TRBD2 (5 bases each). V lost 4 bases, J lost 4 bases, and 18 bases lay in between. CDR3 length: 16 amino acids. From germline, CDR1 is SEHNR and CDR2 FQNEAQ (reference sequence). The CDR3 region is CASSSDKGRAADTQYF. DNA for the CDR3: TGTGCCAGCAGCTCTGACAAGGGGCGAGCGGCAGATACGCAGTATTTT.

The rearrangement joins TRBV29-1 to TRBJ2-2; 8 bases align to TRBD2. This CDR3 has 16 residues. CDR1 and CDR2 from the germline V gene are SQVTM and ANQGSEA. The J segment lost 0 bases and the V segment lost 0 bases, leaving 3 bases of the junction unmatched. This CDR3 is CSVEDRRGANTGELFF. The CDR3 DNA follows: TGCAGCGTTGAAGATCGGCGGGGGGCGAACACCGGGGAGCTGTTTTTT.

The sample holds a few counts of this clonotype. This chain uses TRBV4-3 with TRBJ2-3; possibly TRBD2 for D (6 bases). Germline V gives CDR1 LGHNA, CDR2 YSLEER. V shed 2 bases and J shed 3 bases, with 15 bases lying between them. This CDR3 has 16 residues. DNA for the CDR3: TGCGCCAGCAGCCAACGACTAGGTAGTCCAACAGATACGCAGTATTTT. Amino acids: CASSQRLGSPTDTQYF.

The gene calls are TRBV6-2 or TRBV6-3 and TRBJ2-7; TRBD2 is a possible D gene (6 bases). The CDR3 totals 13 residues. Trimming stripped 7 bases from V and 3 bases from J, with 13 bases between. Germline V gene lookup returns CDR1 MNHEY and CDR2 SVGEGT. This chain's CDR3 is CASNGRGIYEQYF. The CDR3 DNA reads as TGTGCCAGCAACGGACGGGGGATCTACGAGCAGTACTTC.

This clonotype appeared many times. The chain links TRBV20-1 to TRBJ2-1; tentatively, D is TRBD2 (5 bases). The CDR3 is 15 residues long. The germline gives CDR1 DFQATT, CDR2 SNEGSKA (reference sequence). V dropped 6 bases and J dropped 4 bases, with 19 bases sitting between them. CDR3 amino acids: CSALAGYHSYNEQFF. In DNA, the CDR3 is TGCAGTGCGCTAGCCGGTTACCACAGTTACAATGAGCAGTTCTTC.

J is TRBJ2-5 and V is TRBV4-3, with D possibly being TRBD1 or TRBD2 (5 bases each). V lost 0 bases and J lost 5, with 13 bases in between. Per the germline V gene, CDR1 is LGHNA and CDR2 is YSLEER. There are 15 residues in the CDR3. The CDR3 region has the DNA TGCGCCAGCAGCCAAGATAGGGGCCCGGGGGAGACCCAGTACTTC. Protein: CASSQDRGPGETQYF.

This clonotype was picked up many times. The CDR3 here is CASSQGPPGSYNSPLHF. CDR3 DNA: TGTGCCAGCAGCCAAGGCCCCCCGGGATCCTATAATTCACCCCTCCACTTT. The rearrangement links TRBV4-2 to TRBJ1-6, with D unresolved. The CDR3 runs to 17 residues. Trimming removed 1 base from V and 1 base from J, with 11 bases in between. The germline V gene encodes CDR1 LGHNA and CDR2 YNFKEQ.

This clonotype has only a few counts. V and J are TRBV9 and TRBJ2-3, with D maybe TRBD2 (5 bases). CDR1 and CDR2 (germline): SGDLS, YYNGEE. The CDR3 is 17 amino acids. V shed 0 bases and J shed 4 bases, with 18 bases lying between them. The CDR3 spells CASSVGELDPTPDTQYF. CDR3 DNA: TGTGCCAGCAGCGTAGGGGAGCTCGACCCAACACCAGATACGCAGTATTTT. The complete variable domain, with remaining parts taken from reference TRBV9 and TRBJ2-3, reads DSGVTQTPKHLITATGQRVTLRCSPRSGDLSVYWYQQSLDQGLQFLIQYYNGEERAKGNILERFSAQQFPDLHSELNLSSLELGDSALYFCASSVGELDPTPDTQYFGPGTRLTVL.

This clonotype was observed a few times. CDR3: CASSTGTAYGYTF. DNA for the CDR3: TGTGCCAGCAGTACCGGGACTGCCTATGGCTACACCTTC. The V call is TRBV6-2 or TRBV6-3, the J call TRBJ1-2, with D possibly TRBD1 on 5 matching bases. The length of the CDR3 is 13 residues. Trimming cost V 5 bases and J 4 bases, with 11 bases left between them. The V gene's germline CDR1 is MNHEY and CDR2 SVGEGT.

This clonotype appeared a few times. The rearrangement links TRBV9 to TRBJ2-1; D is perhaps TRBD2 (6 bases). The CDR3 has 16 amino acids. Germline assignment: CDR1 SGDLS and CDR2 YYNGEE. Trimming cost V 4 bases and J 5 bases, with 19 bases left between them. The CDR3 sequence is CASSNHWGEPHNEQFF. CDR3 DNA sequence: TGTGCCAGCAGCAACCATTGGGGGGAACCCCACAATGAGCAGTTCTTC.